The clone carrying this T cell receptor (beta chain) came up many times. Its antigen is unknown. The CDR3 runs 12 residues. Trimming took off 6 bases at V and 4 bases at J, with 9 bases between the two ends. Germline values: CDR1 SGHTA, CDR2 FQGNSA. Hyperthyroidism had been newly diagnosed in patients aged 18 to 65, and its duration was under 2 months. It was uncontrolled infection, other autoimmune disease, pregnancy or lactation that excluded patients. This sample is part of a study of T cells in Graves' hyperthyroidism and ophthalmopathy. Whole-study results and caveats: Most thyroid clonotypes with frequency above 0.001 were detected in blood. A median approximately 6.5 months before onset, the model predicted ophthalmopathy.

Using RNA transcripts as the source, TCR beta CDR3 regions were amplified. The study used the HTBI primer set for a first-round RT-PCR of the TCR CDR3. TCRdb analysed the multiplex PCR reads with MiXCR anew, one entry per CDR3 protein. Of around 440,000 distinct CDR3 sequences in the sample, 15% to 19% were seen once. This TCR was sampled from a woman younger than 30 with Graves' hyperthyroidism. The material sequenced was blood. J is TRBJ2-5 and V is TRBV7-2; D might be TRBD1 or TRBD2, each matching 5 bases. The CDR3 protein is CASSEGLETQYF. The CDR3 DNA follows: TGTGCCAGCAGTGAGGGGTTAGAGACCCAGTACTTC.